This is a list of T cell receptor beta chains from one sample in a study of graft-versus-host responses after intestinal transplantation. TCRdb's copy holds only in-frame clones and misses some; the assay was immunoSEQ multiplex PCR. The sample shows roughly 69,000 clones, more than 90% of them seen only once. The sequencing used bone marrow, collected 700 to 850 days after intestinal transplantation. The receptors were gathered from a human patient who received an intestinal transplant, so some T cells may come from the graft donor. Each CDR3 is given with its conserved first and last residue. The D gene is left open where the match is weak. Clone size, where shown, is once, few, many, or a class for clones that have expanded.

v_call,clone_size,d_call,j_call,cdr3_nt,cdr3_aa
TRBV6-5,once,.,TRBJ2-7,TGTGCCAGCAGTTACTCTGTGGAGGGCTACGAGCAGTACTTC,CASSYSVEGYEQYF
TRBV6-1,.,.,TRBJ2-7,TGTGCCAGCGGCTCGGAACTGACCTACGAGCAGTACTTC,CASGSELTYEQYF
TRBV13,.,.,TRBJ2-5,TGTGCCAGCAGCTTACGGGCGGGATTTTCGCCCGAGACCCAGTACTTC,CASSLRAGFSPETQYF
TRBV5-1,.,TRBD1,TRBJ2-1,TGCGCCAGCAGCTTACACATGACAGGGAGCTCCTACAATGAGCAGTTCTTC,CASSLHMTGSSYNEQFF
TRBV6-6,once,TRBD1,TRBJ2-7,TGTGCCAGCAGCCCCGCACAGGGGAACGAGCAGTACTTC,CASSPAQGNEQYF
TRBV2,.,.,TRBJ2-7,TGTGCCAGCAGTGAAGCCCCGTTTGAGCAGTACTTC,CASSEAPFEQYF
TRBV29-1,.,.,TRBJ1-2,TGCAGCGTGATGGCCGGAATTCACCGCTATGGCTACACCTTC,CSVMAGIHRYGYTF
TRBV13,.,.,TRBJ2-5,TGTGCCAGCAGCCCCCCCAGCCACAAGACCCAGTACTTC,CASSPPSHKTQYF
TRBV28,.,.,TRBJ2-1,TGTGCCAGCAGTTCCCGAAAAGTTCCGTGGATGGAATTCTTC,CASSSRKVPWMEFF
TRBV6-5,.,.,TRBJ2-2,TGTGCCAGCAGTTACTCGAGCACCGGGGAGCTGTTTTTT,CASSYSSTGELFF
TRBV9,.,TRBD1,TRBJ2-7,TGTGCCAGCAGCAGTGGGGACAGGGGATACGAGCAGTACTTC,CASSSGDRGYEQYF
TRBV29-1,.,TRBD2,TRBJ2-3,TGCAGCGGGACGCGTGCTAGCGGAGATACGCAGTATTTT,CSGTRASGDTQYF
TRBV19,.,TRBD2,TRBJ2-7,TGTGCCAGTAGTTTAGCGCTAGCGGAGACCTACGAGCAGTACTTC,CASSLALAETYEQYF
TRBV7-6,.,.,TRBJ1-4,TGTGCCAGCAGCCCCACCTCAACTAATGAAAAACTGTTTTTT,CASSPTSTNEKLFF
TRBV6-5,.,.,TRBJ1-2,TGTGCCAGCAGTAACAGGGTTCATGGCTACACCTTC,CASSNRVHGYTF
TRBV29-1,.,.,TRBJ2-7,TGCAGCGATGGAGGTAGCAGTAGCTCCTACGAGCAGTACTTC,CSDGGSSSSYEQYF
TRBV6-5,.,.,TRBJ2-1,TGTGCCAGCAGTTACGCCCGGGGGTCCTACAATGAGCAGTTCTTC,CASSYARGSYNEQFF
TRBV18,once,.,TRBJ2-1,TGTGCCAGCTCACCTGTGGACAGCTACAATGAGCAGTTCTTC,CASSPVDSYNEQFF
TRBV11-2,.,.,TRBJ1-2,TGTGCCAGCAGCTTAGGGGCAGGGACAAGTGGCTACACCTTC,CASSLGAGTSGYTF
TRBV4-1,.,.,TRBJ1-5,TGCGCCAGCAGCCAAGATAACACTGACAGGCAGAATCAGCCCCAGCATTTT,CASSQDNTDRQNQPQHF
TRBV5-6,.,.,TRBJ1-6,TGTGCCAGCAGCTTGGTCGGGCAGTCGAATTCACCCCTCCACTTT,CASSLVGQSNSPLHF
TRBV21-1,.,.,TRBJ2-5,TGTGCCAGCAGCCGGGAAACCCAAGAGACCCAGTACTTC,CASSRETQETQYF
TRBV2,.,.,TRBJ2-3,TGTGCCAGCAGTGGTTCCGGGTGTGCAGATACGCAGTATTTT,CASSGSGCADTQYF
TRBV18,.,.,TRBJ2-3,TGTGCCAGCTCACCTGTCGGAGGGAGCACAGATACGCAGTATTTT,CASSPVGGSTDTQYF
TRBV18,.,.,TRBJ1-6,TGTGCCAGCTCACCTCAAGGGGCGAGCTCCTATAATTCACCCCTCCACTTT,CASSPQGASSYNSPLHF
TRBV10-2,.,TRBD1,TRBJ2-5,TGCGCCAGCACCTGGACAGGGGGAGAGACCCAGTACTTC,CASTWTGGETQYF
TRBV6-7,.,.,TRBJ1-5,TGTGCCTCTCAATGGGTGGTCACCCCCGGGTATAGCAATCAGCCCCAGCATTTT,CASQWVVTPGYSNQPQHF
TRBV4-1,.,.,TRBJ1-2,TGCGCCAGCAGCCAAGGGACTGATTATGGCTACACCTTC,CASSQGTDYGYTF
TRBV6-5,.,.,TRBJ1-5,TGTGCCAGCAGTTACTCGGGGGCCAGGGTTGGTCAGCCCCAGCATTTT,CASSYSGARVGQPQHF
TRBV4-1,.,.,TRBJ2-3,TGCGCCAGCAGCCAAGTGCTGGGCAGCACAGATACGCAGTATTTT,CASSQVLGSTDTQYF
TRBV5-6,.,TRBD1,TRBJ1-4,TGTGCCAGCAGCACCGCCTGGACAGGGCTTGCAACTAATGAAAAACTGTTTTTT,CASSTAWTGLATNEKLFF
TRBV7-9,.,.,TRBJ2-1,TGTGCCAGCACCCTTTGGGTAGGCTCCTACAATGAGCAGTTCTTC,CASTLWVGSYNEQFF
TRBV28,.,.,TRBJ2-7,TGTGCCAGCATGGGCGACAGTATTTACGAGCAGTACTTC,CASMGDSIYEQYF
TRBV11-3,.,.,TRBJ1-5,TGTGCCAGCAGCTATTACTGGCCCCAGCATTTT,CASSYYWPQHF
TRBV9,.,TRBD2,TRBJ2-2,TGTGCCAGCAGCGTAGGCGGGAGGGCCGTCGGCGGGGAGCTGTTTTTT,CASSVGGRAVGGELFF
TRBV28,.,.,TRBJ1-1,TGTGCCAGCAGTTCCCCGGACCGGACAGCTTTCTTT,CASSSPDRTAFF
TRBV28,.,.,TRBJ1-6,TGTGCCAGCAGTTTAGACCTTAATTCACCCCTCCACTTT,CASSLDLNSPLHF
TRBV7-2,once,.,TRBJ2-5,TGTGCCAGCAGCTCGGACGTAGAAGAAGAGACCCAGTACTTC,CASSSDVEEETQYF
TRBV7-6,.,.,TRBJ2-7,TGTGCCAGCAGCTTAGAACCCCTCTTGTTGAACGAGCAGTACTTC,CASSLEPLLLNEQYF